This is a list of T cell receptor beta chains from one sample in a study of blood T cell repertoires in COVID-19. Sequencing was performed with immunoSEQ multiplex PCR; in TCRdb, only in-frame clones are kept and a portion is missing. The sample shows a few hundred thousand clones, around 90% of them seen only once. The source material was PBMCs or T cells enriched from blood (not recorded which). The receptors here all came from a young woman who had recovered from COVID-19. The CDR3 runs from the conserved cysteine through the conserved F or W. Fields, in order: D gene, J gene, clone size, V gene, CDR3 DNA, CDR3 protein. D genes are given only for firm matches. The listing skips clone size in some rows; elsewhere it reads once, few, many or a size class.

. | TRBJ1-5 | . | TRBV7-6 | TGTGCCAGCCTTGCGGGTCAGCCCCAGCATTTT | CASLAGQPQHF
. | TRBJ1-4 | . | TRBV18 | TGTGCCAGCTCACCACCGCAGGGGAAACTGTTTTTT | CASSPPQGKLFF
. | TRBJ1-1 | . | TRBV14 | TGTGCCAGCAGCCAAGTCTGGTCCGGGGAAGCTTTCTTT | CASSQVWSGEAFF
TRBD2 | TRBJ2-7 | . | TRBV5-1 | TGCGCCAGCAGCTTGGAGCGGGGGGCAGCCGAGCAGTACTTC | CASSLERGAAEQYF
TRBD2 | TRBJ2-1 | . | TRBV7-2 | TGTGCCAGCAGCTCCGGGGGGGTGCTTCATGGCAATGAGCAGTTCTTC | CASSSGGVLHGNEQFF
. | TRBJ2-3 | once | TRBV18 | TGTGCCAGCTCACCACTCGAGTGGTTGCAGTATTTT | CASSPLEWLQYF
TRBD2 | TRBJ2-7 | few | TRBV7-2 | TGTGCCAGCAGCTTATCTAGCGGGAATATCGAGCAGTACTTC | CASSLSSGNIEQYF
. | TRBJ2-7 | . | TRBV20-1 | TGCAGTGCTAGTCACGGGGACACACCCTACGAGCAGTACTTC | CSASHGDTPYEQYF
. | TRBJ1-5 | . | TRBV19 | TGTGCCAGTAGTATACAAACTAATATCGGCAATCAGCCCCAGCATTTT | CASSIQTNIGNQPQHF
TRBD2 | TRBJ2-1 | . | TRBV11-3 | TGTGCCAGCAGCGCTGCGGGGGGGCTGTATATGTTCTTC | CASSAAGGLYMFF
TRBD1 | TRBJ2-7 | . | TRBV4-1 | TGCGCCAGCAGCCAAGGACAGGGCATCTACGAGCAGTACTTC | CASSQGQGIYEQYF
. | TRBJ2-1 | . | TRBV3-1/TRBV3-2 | TGTGCCAGCAGCCCACCGCGAGGGGATCCGCGGGGCAATTACAATGAGCAGTTCTTC | CASSPPRGDPRGNYNEQFF
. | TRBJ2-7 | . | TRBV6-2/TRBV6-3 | TGTGCCAGCAGTCCGAGCCGCGGGCGGTACTTC | CASSPSRGRYF
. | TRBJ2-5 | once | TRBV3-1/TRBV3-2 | TGTGCCAGCAGCCAACCTCCGGGACAAGAGACCCAGTACTTC | CASSQPPGQETQYF
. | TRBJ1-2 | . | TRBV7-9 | TGTGCCAGCACTCCAACGGAGTTTCACTATGGCTACACCTTC | CASTPTEFHYGYTF
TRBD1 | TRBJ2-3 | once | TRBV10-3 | TGTGCCATCAGTGAGTCCTCGACAGGGTTCAAGAATACGCAGTATTTT | CAISESSTGFKNTQYF
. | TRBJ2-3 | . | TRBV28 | TGTGCCAGCAGTTTACCAGAAACAGATACGCAGTATTTT | CASSLPETDTQYF
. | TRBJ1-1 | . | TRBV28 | TGTGCCAGCAGTTTACGGGACCCAGGGGACACTGAAGCTTTCTTT | CASSLRDPGDTEAFF
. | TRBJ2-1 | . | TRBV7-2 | TGTGCCAGCAGCTTACAGGGTACGAAGTTCTTC | CASSLQGTKFF
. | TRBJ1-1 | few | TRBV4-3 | TGCGCCAGCAGCCAAGACTTGGCGGACACTGAAGCTTTCTTT | CASSQDLADTEAFF